The T cell receptor beta chain described here comes from a study of cytotoxic CD8 clonotypes in ibrutinib-treated CLL (dated by TCRdb to the early 2020s). Describing the broader study: The cohort included about 15 treatment-naive and around 10 relapsed/refractory patients; 17 were IGHV unmutated. Cryopreserved peripheral blood mononuclear cells were collected at three points: before therapy, at response, and at either sustained remission or disease progression. All remission and progressive disease samples were collected while patients were still receiving ibrutinib. Partial responses were observed in about 25 patients and complete responses in 2; after a median follow-up of around 68 months, remission was maintained in approximately 14 patients and progression was observed in roughly twelve. Samples averaged approximately 240,000 productive templates and approximately 100,000 productive rearrangements. Of the 90 or so participants in the trial, approximately 26 had longitudinal samples available. Response samples were obtained after a median of around 11 months of treatment, with a range of roughly 6 to 36 months. The paper as a whole reports these results and caveats: Lymph node repertoires were not examined, and the timing of sampling was not matched between patients in sustained remission and those whose disease progressed. At baseline, clonality was higher than in age-matched healthy donors and showed a strong correlation with circulating CD8+ T-cell counts. Public clonotypes were rare and either shrank or stayed stable during treatment, and the rise in clonality at ibrutinib response reflected expansion of private clonotypes. Clonality rose at ibrutinib response, remained stable during sustained remission, and dropped back toward baseline at progression.

The intended sense of this specimen's time point label: progressive disease on ibrutinib. For TCR beta library preparation, about 2 micrograms of genomic DNA were isolated from cryopreserved PBMCs. Longitudinal blood samples from CLL patients on ibrutinib monotherapy underwent high-throughput TCR beta sequencing. The patients took part in an open-label, single-center phase 2 trial of ibrutinib monotherapy. Concerning this clone itself: The target of this receptor is not known. There are no base qualities to consult, and no much larger clone falls within one base.

From a lookup of the germline V gene (reference sequence), CDR1 and CDR2 are MNHEY and SMNVEV. V and J lose 6 bases and 8 bases, and a span of 13 bases separates them. Measured from the cysteine to the phenylalanine, the CDR3 is 13 residues long. Only the CDR3 region is kept as DNA, spanning 39 bases read in frame from base 1. On a MiSeq, deep resolution sequencing aimed for a depth between 1 in 1 million and 1 in 200,000 T cells, with each clonotype covered 10x on average. The immunoSEQ hsTCRB Kit was used to generate the TCR beta libraries. For the original study's pipeline: The data were analyzed with ImmunoSEQ Analyzer and ImmunoSEQ Data Assistant, and V, D and J gene assignments followed IMGT definitions. Clonality, which ranges from 0 to 1, was calculated by subtracting the normalized Shannon entropy of productive rearrangement frequencies from one. Only overrepresented clonotypes making up at least 0.05% of each patient's repertoire were included in the public clonotype analysis. About a dozen repertoires from age-matched healthy donors, obtained from immuneACCESS, served as clonality controls. Held by TCRdb, this immuneACCESS table contains in-frame sequences only and omits some clones. Under half of the omission traces to an unresolved V gene where checked; the cause of the rest is unknown. For V, J and clone size, that table is used; D and trimming come from the DNA. The table for this sample lists 50,000 to 70,000 clones; 50% to 70% of them were counted only once. 20% to 30% of the sample comes from the top ten.

The sample was PBMCs, taken at disease progression, from a patient treated with ibrutinib. The receptor comes from a human donor with chronic lymphocytic leukemia. The sequence joins TRBV27 to TRBJ1-4; no D gene is confidently identified. The DNA sequence is as follows: TGTGCCAGCAGGCCAGCGGGTGAGGAAAAACTGTTTTTT. The translation is CASRPAGEEKLFF.